The entry that follows covers one T cell receptor beta chain sequence. Clones were read by immunoSEQ multiplex PCR, and TCRdb kept only the in-frame ones, dropping some. Of 300,000 to 400,000 clones listed, 90% are singletons. The data were taken from a study of blood T cell repertoires in COVID-19. Study context: COVID-19 samples from acute and convalescent phases originated in the United States, Italy and Spain. T cells, B-cell-depleted T cells, or PBMCs provided the cDNA or gDNA that served as material.

The V segment lost 7 bases and the J segment 7 bases; nucleotides outside the gene matches: 10. The CDR3 runs 15 residues. Germline V CDR1 and CDR2: MNHEY, SVGAGI. Participant reports of clinical history set cohort assignment. This rearrangement joins TRBV6-5 to TRBJ1-4; 9 positions agree with TRBD1. The sequenced sample consisted of PBMCs or T cells enriched from blood (not recorded which). This receptor was identified in a man aged 60-69 years who had recovered from COVID-19. CDR3 nucleotides: TGTGCCAGCATTGGACAGGGGCTAGGGGGTGAAAAACTGTTTTTT. Translating it yields CASIGQGLGGEKLFF.